This T cell receptor (beta chain) is from a study of T cell responses to AZD1222 COVID-19 vaccine. Clones were sequenced by immunoSEQ multiplex PCR, and TCRdb holds only the in-frame ones, with some missing. The sample contains fewer than 150,000 clones, about 90% of which appear only once. Concerning this clone itself: The antigen remains unidentified.

The study's findings and limits: Donors, mostly white British, included more females; clonal diversity was possibly underestimated. Receipt of two AZD1222 doses was followed by a rise in Spike-specific TCR breadth and depth. Only a handful of individuals given AZD1222 were seropositive at baseline.

It was second doses at about 4 or about 12 weeks that were pooled. The CDR3 runs 15 residues. Germline CDR1 is KGHDR and CDR2 is SFDVKD. Trimming removed 0 bases from V and 5 bases from J, with 11 bases in between. The sequence derives from an adult who received the AZD1222 COVID-19 vaccine. The rearrangement links TRBV24-1 to TRBJ2-3; D might be TRBD1 or TRBD2, each matching 5 bases. This sample comprised peripheral blood, obtained 28 days after the second AZD1222 dose. The CDR3 nucleotides read TGTGCCACCAGTGATTTGCCGGGACGGGGAGATACGCAGTATTTT. The encoded protein is CATSDLPGRGDTQYF.